These T cell receptor beta chains were read from a single sample in a study of blood T cells in healthy people across ages. TCRdb recomputed calls from the 5' RACE reads with MiXCR, one row per CDR3 protein. The sample has about 1.4 million distinct CDR3 sequences, roughly 60% seen once; the top ten hold over 6.5%. Sequenced: blood. The receptors were gathered from a man between 18 and 29 years old in good health. CDR3s include the opening cysteine and the closing phenylalanine or tryptophan.

>TRBJ1-5|TRBV7-9
CASSLAGTQGRYQPQHF
>TRBJ2-1|TRBV20-1
CSAFSADSYNEQFF
>TRBJ1-6|TRBV6-2/TRBV6-3
CASSYLFSRSSYNSPLHF
>TRBJ2-1|TRBV6-5
CASSSTVSYNEQFF
>TRBJ2-7|TRBV7-2
CASSFSLLAGGGSSYEQYF
>TRBJ2-1|TRBV20-1
CSARLLTLASHEQFF
>TRBJ2-2|TRBV4-1
CASSHRGGPLNTGELFF
>TRBJ1-2|TRBV10-3
CAIGPGQEHGYTF
>TRBJ1-6|TRBV7-9
CASSPTTTGSPLHF
>TRBJ2-3|TRBV18
CASSPNPLAGTDTQYF
>TRBJ2-3|TRBV3-1
CASSQVSKDTQYF
>TRBJ2-1|TRBV6-2/TRBV6-3
CASSLTGEGGNEQFF
>TRBJ1-1|TRBV2
CASTEMRNTEAFF
>TRBJ2-7|TRBV5-1
CASSVRGTAYEQYF
>TRBJ2-2|TRBV7-9
CASSGRGGTGELFF
>TRBJ2-1|TRBV20-1
CSAGRSGGANEQFF
>TRBJ1-2|TRBV15
CATSGQLGTGNYGYTF
>TRBJ2-5|TRBV20-1
CSIPSQAEETQYF
>TRBJ2-7|TRBV29-1
CSVPRDREPYEQYF
>TRBJ2-7|TRBV27
CASREWDSPDEQYF
>TRBJ2-5|TRBV3-1
CASSPGLVGQYF
>TRBJ2-1|TRBV27
CASKIHGGPYNEQFF
>TRBJ2-3|TRBV4-1
CASSQDPLGPSTDTQYF
>TRBJ2-1|TRBV4-2
CASSLFSGRGNEQFF
>TRBJ2-4|TRBV20-1
CVSPLAGVLPFGKNIQYF
>TRBJ2-5|TRBV20-1
CSAPPKETQYF
>TRBJ2-1|TRBV7-2
CASSRLAGGSGNEQFF
>TRBJ1-4|TRBV7-2
CASSPRQESGEKLFF
>TRBJ2-3|TRBV6-8
CATPPGQPPTDTQYF
>TRBJ1-6|TRBV7-6
CASSSKKGEWDSPLHF
>TRBJ1-2|TRBV4-2
CASSQAGQLFYGYTF
>TRBJ2-1|TRBV12-3/TRBV12-4
CASSHPPTKRGRGEQFF
>TRBJ2-3|TRBV6-2/TRBV6-3
CASSPGQTLSTDTQYF